Presented here are 10 T cell receptor beta chains from one specimen sequenced in a study of cytomegalovirus exposure and HLA in healthy donors (TCRdb year 2017). The library was made by the immunoSEQ multiplex PCR assay. The multiplex PCR relied on a mix of 60 forward primers for TCR Vbeta segments and 13 reverse primers for TCR Jbeta segments. In TCRdb, the immuneACCESS table is reduced to in-frame sequences with V and J assigned. These tables do not hold every clone; where another copy was compared, an unresolved V gene accounts for under half, and the others remain unexplained. The sample includes under 200,000 clones, with roughly 80% observed a single time. The ten top clones hold 3.1% of the sample. The sequenced sample was PBMCs. These receptors originate from a woman aged 40 to 50 in good health and CMV-seronegative.

In this sample, this clone turned up once. The chain couples TRBV15 to TRBJ2-1; 7 bases match TRBD2. Germline-derived CDR1 and CDR2 are LNHNV and YYDKDF (reference sequence). The ends lost 3 bases at V and 7 bases at J; junction bases unmatched: 12. The CDR3 consists of 16 residues. The CDR3 loop reads CATSRGGIISGNEQFF. In DNA form, the CDR3 reads TGTGCCACCAGCAGGGGGGGGATCATCTCCGGGAATGAGCAGTTCTTC.

The chain carries TRBV18 and TRBJ2-5; weak D call: TRBD2 (6 bases). Trimming stripped 0 bases from V and 2 bases from J, with 10 bases between. Germline V gene data show CDR1 as KGHSH and CDR2 as LQKENI. The CDR3 is 15 amino acids. The CDR3 loop is CASSPPSGTQETQYF. CDR3 nucleotides: TGTGCCAGCTCACCACCTAGCGGAACACAAGAGACCCAGTACTTC.

This sequence joins TRBV9 and TRBJ1-2, with D maybe TRBD1 (5 bases). Germline-derived CDR1 and CDR2 are SGDLS and YYNGEE. Trimming removed 4 bases from V and 7 bases from J, with 20 bases in between. CDR3 size: 15 residues. The CDR3: CASSNTPGVHFGYTF. The CDR3 bases are TGTGCCAGCAGCAATACACCGGGGGTTCATTTTGGCTACACCTTC.

In its sample, this clone was seen once. The rearrangement links TRBV7-9 to TRBJ1-2; D ambiguous. The CDR3 sequence is 15 residues long. The ends were cut back, 2 bases at V and 5 bases at J, with 15 bases in the middle. Per germline, CDR1 SEHNR and CDR2 FQNEAQ (reference sequence). In DNA, the CDR3 is TGTGCCAGCAGCTTATTCCGTCGGCGGGCGTATGGCTACACCTTC. Protein product: CASSLFRRRAYGYTF. The full variable domain, completed using reference TRBV7-9 and TRBJ1-2, is DTGVSQNPRHKITKRGQNVTFRCDPISEHNRLYWYRQTLGQGPEFLTYFQNEAQLEKSRLLSDRFSAERPKGSFSTLEIQRTEQGDSAMYLCASSLFRRRAYGYTFGSGTRLTVV.

The rearrangement joins TRBV6-5 to TRBJ2-5; TRBD1 matches 7 bases. The trim removed 2 bases at V and 2 bases at J, leaving 5 bases unmatched. The CDR3 is 15 amino acids. Germline CDR1 is MNHEY and CDR2 is SVGAGI. The CDR3 DNA reads as TGTGCCAGCAGTTACACCGGGACAGCACAAGAGACCCAGTACTTC. This sequence encodes CASSYTGTAQETQYF.

The chain links TRBV19 to TRBJ2-1; 7 bases map to TRBD2. Trimming at V came to 7 bases and at J to 4 bases, leaving 7 bases not matched to a gene. CDR3 length: 14 residues. From germline, CDR1 is LNHDA and CDR2 SQIVND (reference sequence). The CDR3: CASTSAGNYNEQFF. The CDR3 bases are TGTGCCAGTACCTCAGCGGGAAATTACAATGAGCAGTTCTTC.

The V call is TRBV6-1, the J call TRBJ2-5; possibly TRBD1 for D (6 bases). Germline loops: CDR1 MNHNS, CDR2 SASEGT. The CDR3 runs 15 residues. The germline V and J ends were trimmed by 1 base and 6 bases, with 15 bases remaining between them. CDR3 sequence reads: CASSEGTAAGKTQYF. Here the CDR3 DNA reads TGTGCCAGCAGTGAAGGGACAGCCGCCGGTAAGACCCAGTACTTC.

The genes are TRBV6-5 and TRBJ1-1; 7 positions agree with TRBD1. Per the germline V gene, CDR1 is MNHEY and CDR2 is SVGAGI. This CDR3 comprises 15 residues. With V trimmed by 5 bases and J by 8 bases, 14 bases remained unmatched. The CDR3 reads CASSKRQGLLVEAFF. The CDR3, as DNA: TGTGCCAGCAGTAAACGACAGGGACTGCTAGTCGAAGCTTTCTTT.

V usage is TRBV14 and J usage is TRBJ1-6; D is unresolved. Germline CDR1 SGHDN, CDR2 FVKESK. V was shortened by 5 bases and J by 14 bases, with 13 bases between the two germline ends. CDR3 length: 12 residues. DNA for the CDR3: TGTGCCAGCAGCTGGGCCAACTCGGCCCTCCACTTT. It encodes CASSWANSALHF.

This clone was seen just once. V is TRBV9 and J is TRBJ1-2, with 8 positions matching TRBD1. Germline V CDR1 and CDR2: SGDLS, YYNGEE. CDR3 size: 15 residues. Losses at the gene ends were 3 bases for V and 6 bases for J; bases not matched to a gene: 10. The DNA of the CDR3 is TGTGCCAGCAGCGCCTCGACAGGGGCTCTAGATGGCTACACCTTC. Its translation is CASSASTGALDGYTF.